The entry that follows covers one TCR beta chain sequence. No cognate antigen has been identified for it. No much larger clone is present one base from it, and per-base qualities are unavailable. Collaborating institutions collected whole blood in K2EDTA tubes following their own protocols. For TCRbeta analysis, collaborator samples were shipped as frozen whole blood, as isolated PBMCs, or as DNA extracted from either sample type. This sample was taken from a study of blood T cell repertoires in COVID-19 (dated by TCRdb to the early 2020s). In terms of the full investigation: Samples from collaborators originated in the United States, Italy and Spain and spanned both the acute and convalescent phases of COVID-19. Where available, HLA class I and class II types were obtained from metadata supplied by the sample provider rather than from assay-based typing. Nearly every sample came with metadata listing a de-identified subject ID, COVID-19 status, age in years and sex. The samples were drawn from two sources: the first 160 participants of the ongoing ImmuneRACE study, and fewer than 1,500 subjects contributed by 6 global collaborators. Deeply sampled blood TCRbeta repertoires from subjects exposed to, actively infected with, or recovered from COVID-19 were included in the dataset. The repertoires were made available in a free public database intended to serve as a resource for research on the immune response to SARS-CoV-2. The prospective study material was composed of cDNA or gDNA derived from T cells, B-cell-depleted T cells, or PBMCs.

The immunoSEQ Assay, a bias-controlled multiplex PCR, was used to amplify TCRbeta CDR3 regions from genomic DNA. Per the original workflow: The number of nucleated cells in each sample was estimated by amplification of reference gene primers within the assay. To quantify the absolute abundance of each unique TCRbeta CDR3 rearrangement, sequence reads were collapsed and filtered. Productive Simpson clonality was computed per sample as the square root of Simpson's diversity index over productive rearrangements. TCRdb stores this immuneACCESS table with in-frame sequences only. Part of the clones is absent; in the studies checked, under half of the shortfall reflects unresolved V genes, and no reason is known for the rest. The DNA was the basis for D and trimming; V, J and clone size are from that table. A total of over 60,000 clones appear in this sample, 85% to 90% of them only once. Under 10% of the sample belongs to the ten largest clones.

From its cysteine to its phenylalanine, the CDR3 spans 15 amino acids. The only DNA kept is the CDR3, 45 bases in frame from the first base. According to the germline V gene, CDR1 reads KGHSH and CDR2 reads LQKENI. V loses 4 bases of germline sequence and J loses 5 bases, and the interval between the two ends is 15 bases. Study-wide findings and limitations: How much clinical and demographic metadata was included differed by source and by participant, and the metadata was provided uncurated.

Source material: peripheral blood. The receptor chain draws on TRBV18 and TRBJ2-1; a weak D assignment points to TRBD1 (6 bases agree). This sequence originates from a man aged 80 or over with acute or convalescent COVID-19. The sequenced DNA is TGTGCCAGCTCACATTTCCACAGGGACGACAATGAGCAGTTCTTC. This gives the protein CASSHFHRDDNEQFF.